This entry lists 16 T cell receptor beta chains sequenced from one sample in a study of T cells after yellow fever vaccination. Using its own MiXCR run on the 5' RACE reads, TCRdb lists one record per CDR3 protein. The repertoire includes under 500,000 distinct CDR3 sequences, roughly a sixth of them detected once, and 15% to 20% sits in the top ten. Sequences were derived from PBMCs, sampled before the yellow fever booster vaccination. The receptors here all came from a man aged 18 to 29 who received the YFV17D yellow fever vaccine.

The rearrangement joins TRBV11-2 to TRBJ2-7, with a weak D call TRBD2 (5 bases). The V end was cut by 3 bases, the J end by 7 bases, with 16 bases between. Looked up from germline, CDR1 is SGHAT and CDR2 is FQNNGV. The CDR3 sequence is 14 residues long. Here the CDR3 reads CASSFGVGPGEQYV. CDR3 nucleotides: TGTGCCAGCAGCTTCGGGGTAGGACCGGGGGAGCAGTACGTC.

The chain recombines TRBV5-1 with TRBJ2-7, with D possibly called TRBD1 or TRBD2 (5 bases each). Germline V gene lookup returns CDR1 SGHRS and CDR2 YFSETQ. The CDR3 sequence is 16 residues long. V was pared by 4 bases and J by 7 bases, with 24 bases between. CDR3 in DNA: TGCGCCAGCAGCAGGGACCGATTACTAAGAGGTCCGGAGCAGTACTTC. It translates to CASSRDRLLRGPEQYF.

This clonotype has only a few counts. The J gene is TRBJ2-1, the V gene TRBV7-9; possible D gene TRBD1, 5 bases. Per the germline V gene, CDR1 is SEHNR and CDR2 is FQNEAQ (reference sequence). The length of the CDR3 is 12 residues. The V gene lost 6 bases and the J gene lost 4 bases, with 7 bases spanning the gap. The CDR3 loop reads CASRTGYNEQFF. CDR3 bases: TGTGCCAGCAGAACAGGTTACAATGAGCAGTTCTTC.

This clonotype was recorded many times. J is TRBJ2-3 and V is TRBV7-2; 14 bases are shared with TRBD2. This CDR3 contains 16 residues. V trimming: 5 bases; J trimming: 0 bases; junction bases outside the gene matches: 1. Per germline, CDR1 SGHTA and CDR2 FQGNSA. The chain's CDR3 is CASSRTSGGSTDTQYF. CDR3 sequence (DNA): TGTGCCAGCAGCCGGACTAGCGGGGGGAGCACAGATACGCAGTATTTT.

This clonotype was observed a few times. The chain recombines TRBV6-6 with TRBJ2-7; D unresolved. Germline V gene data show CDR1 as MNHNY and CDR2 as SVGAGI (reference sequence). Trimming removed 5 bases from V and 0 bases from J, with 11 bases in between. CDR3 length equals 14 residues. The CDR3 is CASSGFRNSYEQYF. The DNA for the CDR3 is TGTGCCAGCAGTGGGTTTAGGAACTCCTACGAGCAGTACTTC.

CDR3 nucleotide sequence: TGTGCCAGCAAGGTGTCGGTCCGCAGCACAGATACGCAGTATTTT. This gives the protein CASKVSVRSTDTQYF. The gene calls are TRBV6-1 and TRBJ2-3, with D unclear. Germline values: CDR1 MNHNS, CDR2 SASEGT. This CDR3 is 15 amino acids long. V shed 7 bases and J shed 0 bases, with 14 bases lying between them.

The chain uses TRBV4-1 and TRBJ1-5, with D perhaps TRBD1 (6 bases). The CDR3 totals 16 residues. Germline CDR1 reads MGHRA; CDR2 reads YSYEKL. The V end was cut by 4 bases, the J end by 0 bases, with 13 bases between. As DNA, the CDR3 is TGCGCCAGCAGCCCCCAGGGACATATTAGCAATCAGCCCCAGCATTTT. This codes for CASSPQGHISNQPQHF.

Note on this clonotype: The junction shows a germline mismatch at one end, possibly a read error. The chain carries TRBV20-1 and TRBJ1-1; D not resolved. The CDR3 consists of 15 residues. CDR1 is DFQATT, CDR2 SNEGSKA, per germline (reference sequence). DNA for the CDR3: TGCAGCGCTAATGTGGACGGCCGAATGAACACTGAAGCTTTCTTT. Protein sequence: CSANVDGRMNTEAFF.

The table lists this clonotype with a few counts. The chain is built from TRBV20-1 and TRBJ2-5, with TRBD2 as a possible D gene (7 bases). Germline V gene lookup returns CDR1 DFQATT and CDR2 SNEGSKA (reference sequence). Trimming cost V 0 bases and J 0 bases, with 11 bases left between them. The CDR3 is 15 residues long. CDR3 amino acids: CSAREEGGYQETQYF. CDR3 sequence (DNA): TGCAGTGCTAGAGAGGAGGGGGGGTACCAAGAGACCCAGTACTTC.

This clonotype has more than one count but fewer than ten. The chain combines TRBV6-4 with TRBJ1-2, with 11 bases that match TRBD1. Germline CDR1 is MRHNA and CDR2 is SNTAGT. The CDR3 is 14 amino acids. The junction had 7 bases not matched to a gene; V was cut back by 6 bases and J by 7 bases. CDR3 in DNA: TGTGCCAGCAGGAGGACAGGGGGCGAGAGTGGCTACACCTTC. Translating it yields CASRRTGGESGYTF.

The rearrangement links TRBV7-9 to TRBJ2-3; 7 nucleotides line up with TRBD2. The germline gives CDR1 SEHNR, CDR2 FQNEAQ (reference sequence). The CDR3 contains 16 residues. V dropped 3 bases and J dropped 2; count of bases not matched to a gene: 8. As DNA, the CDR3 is TGTGCCAGCAGCTTGGGGCTGCGGGGGTCCACAGATACGCAGTATTTT. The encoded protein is CASSLGLRGSTDTQYF.

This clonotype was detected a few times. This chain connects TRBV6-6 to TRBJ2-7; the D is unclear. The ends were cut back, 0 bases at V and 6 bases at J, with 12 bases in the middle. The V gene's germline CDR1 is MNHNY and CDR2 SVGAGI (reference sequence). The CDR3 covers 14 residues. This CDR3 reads CASSYSGGVSEQYV. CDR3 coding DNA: TGTGCCAGCAGTTACTCAGGTGGGGTAAGCGAGCAGTACGTC.

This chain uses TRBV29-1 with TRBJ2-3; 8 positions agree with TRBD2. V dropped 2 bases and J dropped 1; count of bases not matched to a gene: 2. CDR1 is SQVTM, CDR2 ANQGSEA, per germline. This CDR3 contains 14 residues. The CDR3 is CSVEMRGGTDTQYF. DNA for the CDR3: TGCAGCGTTGAAATGCGGGGGGGCACAGATACGCAGTATTTT.

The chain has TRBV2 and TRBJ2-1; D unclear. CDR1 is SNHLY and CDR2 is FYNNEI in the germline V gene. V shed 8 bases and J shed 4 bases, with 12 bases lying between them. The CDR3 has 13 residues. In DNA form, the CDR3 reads TGTGCCAGCCGAAACCTGCGGTACAATGAGCAGTTCTTC. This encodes CASRNLRYNEQFF.

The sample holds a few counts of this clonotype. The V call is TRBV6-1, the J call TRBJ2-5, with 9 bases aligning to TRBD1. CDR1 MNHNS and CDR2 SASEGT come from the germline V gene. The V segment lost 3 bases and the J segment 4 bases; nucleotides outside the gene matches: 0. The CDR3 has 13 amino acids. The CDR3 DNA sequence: TGTGCCAGCAGTGAGGACAGGGGAGAGACCCAGTACTTC. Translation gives CASSEDRGETQYF.

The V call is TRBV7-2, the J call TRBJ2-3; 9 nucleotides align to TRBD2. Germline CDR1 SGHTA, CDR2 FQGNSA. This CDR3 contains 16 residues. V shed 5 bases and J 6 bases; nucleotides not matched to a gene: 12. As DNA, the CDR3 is TGTGCCAGCAGCCGAGGGGGTAGCGGGGGCGGTGATACGCAGTATTTT. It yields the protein CASSRGGSGGGDTQYF.